This T cell receptor (beta chain) appears in the sequencing data of a study of blood T cell repertoires in COVID-19. CDR3 length: 17 amino acids. Unmatched junction bases numbered 13, after V lost 0 bases and J lost 8 bases. The germline CDR1 and CDR2 sequences are SGHTA and FQGNSA. How the authors handled the data: Using reference gene primer amplification, nucleated cell counts were estimated. Assay: immunoSEQ multiplex PCR; the TCRdb copy retains only in-frame clones and omits some. The D gene and trimming were derived from the DNA, and the V and J assignments and clone size from that table. Of fewer than 200,000 clones detected, around 83% appear once; the ten largest clones hold under 10%.

The material sequenced was peripheral blood. The receptor was derived from a woman in her seventies with COVID-19, enrolled during active disease. The chain combines TRBV7-2 with TRBJ2-3; 8 nucleotides align to TRBD1. The CDR3 sequence: CASSLANRAGGMGTQYF. The CDR3 coding sequence is TGTGCCAGCAGCTTAGCGAATCGGGCAGGGGGCATGGGTACGCAGTATTTT.